This TCR beta chain came from a study of blood T cell repertoires in COVID-19. Turning to the study itself: The United States, Italy and Spain were the sources of the acute and convalescent COVID-19 samples. PBMCs, B-cell-depleted T cells, or T cells were the source of the cDNA or gDNA that made up the material.

Study processing details: For nucleated cells, counts were estimated from reference gene primer amplification. Sequencing was performed with immunoSEQ multiplex PCR; in TCRdb, only in-frame clones are kept and a portion is missing. Clone size and the V and J calls come from that table; the DNA yielded D and trimming. Of approximately 60,000 clones listed, roughly three quarters were seen once; the top ten hold 13% to 15%. Seattle researchers signed up patients amid active infection and tracked them longitudinally. Trimming took off 1 base at V and 7 bases at J, with 14 bases between the two ends. The CDR3 is made up of 16 amino acids. Germline V gene data show CDR1 as MGHRA and CDR2 as YSYEKL.

This clonotype was obtained from a man in his fifties or sixties with COVID-19, enrolled during active disease. The sequenced sample was peripheral blood. V usage is TRBV4-1 and J usage is TRBJ1-6; D call uncertain. Here the CDR3 reads CASSQGSSQLNSPLHF. CDR3 sequence (DNA): TGCGCCAGCAGCCAAGGAAGTTCACAGTTGAATTCACCCCTCCACTTT.